This T cell receptor (beta chain) is from a study of T cell responses to AZD1222 COVID-19 vaccine. Comments on this clone: Its antigen is unidentified.

Produced via immunoSEQ multiplex PCR; TCRdb's table is partial and in-frame only. The data show 95,000 to 150,000 clones, with about nine tenths seen just once and around 3.8% held by the top ten. General observations from the study: Donors skewed white British and female; clonal diversity was possibly underestimated. Two AZD1222 administrations were followed by greater Spike-specific TCR breadth and depth. CD4 TCRs linked to vaccination spanned spike, dominating at 160-218 and 743-854.

The CDR3 covers 16 residues. The germline V gene encodes CDR1 SEHNR and CDR2 FQNEAQ (reference sequence). The ends lost 4 bases at V and 4 bases at J; junction bases unmatched: 10. The input for sequencing was peripheral blood, taken 28 days after the second dose of the MenACWY control vaccine. This chain connects TRBV7-9 to TRBJ1-1; 9 bases agree with TRBD1. This TCR derives from an adult who received the MenACWY meningococcal vaccine as a control. CDR3 nucleotide sequence: TGTGCCAGCAGCTCACTCCGGGACAGGGTCGGCACTGAAGCTTTCTTT. This gives the protein CASSSLRDRVGTEAFF.